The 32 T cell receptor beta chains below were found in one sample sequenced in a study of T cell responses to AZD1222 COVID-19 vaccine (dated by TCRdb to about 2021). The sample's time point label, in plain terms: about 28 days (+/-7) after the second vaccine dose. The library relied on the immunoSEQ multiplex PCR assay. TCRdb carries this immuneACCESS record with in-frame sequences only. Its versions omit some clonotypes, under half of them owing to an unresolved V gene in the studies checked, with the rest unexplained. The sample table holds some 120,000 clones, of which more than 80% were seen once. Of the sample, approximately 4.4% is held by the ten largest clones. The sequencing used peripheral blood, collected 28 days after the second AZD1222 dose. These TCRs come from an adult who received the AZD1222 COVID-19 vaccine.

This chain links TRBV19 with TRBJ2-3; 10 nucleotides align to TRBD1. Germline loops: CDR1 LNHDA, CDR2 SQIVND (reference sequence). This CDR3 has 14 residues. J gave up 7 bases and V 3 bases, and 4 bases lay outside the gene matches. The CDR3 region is CASSIGQGVNTQYF. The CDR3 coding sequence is TGTGCCAGTAGTATTGGACAGGGGGTGAATACGCAGTATTTT.

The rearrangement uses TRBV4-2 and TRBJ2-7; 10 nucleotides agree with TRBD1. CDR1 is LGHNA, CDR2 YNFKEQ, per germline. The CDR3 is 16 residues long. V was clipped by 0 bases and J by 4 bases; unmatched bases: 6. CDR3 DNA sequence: TGTGCCAGCAGCCAAGATGGGACAGGGGTTCGGTACGAGCAGTACTTC. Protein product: CASSQDGTGVRYEQYF.

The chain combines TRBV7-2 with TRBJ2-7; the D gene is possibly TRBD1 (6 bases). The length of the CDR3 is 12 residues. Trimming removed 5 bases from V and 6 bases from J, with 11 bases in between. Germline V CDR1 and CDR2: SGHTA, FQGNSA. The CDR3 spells CASSPDSLEQYF. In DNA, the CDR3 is TGTGCCAGCAGCCCGGACAGCCTCGAGCAGTACTTC.

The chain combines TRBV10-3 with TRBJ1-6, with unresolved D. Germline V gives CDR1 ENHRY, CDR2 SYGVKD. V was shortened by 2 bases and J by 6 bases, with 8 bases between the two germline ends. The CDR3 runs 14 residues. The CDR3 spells CAISETGPNSPLHF. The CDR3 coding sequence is TGTGCCATCAGTGAGACCGGCCCTAATTCACCCCTCCACTTT.

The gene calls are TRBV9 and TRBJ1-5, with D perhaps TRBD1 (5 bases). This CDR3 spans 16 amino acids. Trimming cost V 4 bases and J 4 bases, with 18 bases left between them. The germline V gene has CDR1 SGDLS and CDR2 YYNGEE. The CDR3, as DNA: TGTGCCAGCAGCCCAGCGGGGGGAGGCGGGAATCAGCCCCAGCATTTT. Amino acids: CASSPAGGGGNQPQHF. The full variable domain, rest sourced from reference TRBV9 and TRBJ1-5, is DSGVTQTPKHLITATGQRVTLRCSPRSGDLSVYWYQQSLDQGLQFLIQYYNGEERAKGNILERFSAQQFPDLHSELNLSSLELGDSALYFCASSPAGGGGNQPQHFGDGTRLSIL.

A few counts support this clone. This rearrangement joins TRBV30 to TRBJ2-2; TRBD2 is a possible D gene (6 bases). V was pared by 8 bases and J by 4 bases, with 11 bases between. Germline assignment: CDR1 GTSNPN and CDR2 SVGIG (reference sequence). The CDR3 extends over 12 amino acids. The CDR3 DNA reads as TGTGCCGGAGGGGTTCTCACCGGGGAGCTGTTTTTT. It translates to CAGGVLTGELFF.

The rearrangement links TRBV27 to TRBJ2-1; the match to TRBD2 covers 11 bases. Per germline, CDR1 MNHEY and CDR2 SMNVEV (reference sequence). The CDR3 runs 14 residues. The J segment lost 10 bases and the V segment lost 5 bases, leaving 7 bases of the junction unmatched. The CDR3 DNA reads TGTGCCAGCAGTCCATCACTAGCGGGGGCCGAGCAGTTCTTC. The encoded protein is CASSPSLAGAEQFF.

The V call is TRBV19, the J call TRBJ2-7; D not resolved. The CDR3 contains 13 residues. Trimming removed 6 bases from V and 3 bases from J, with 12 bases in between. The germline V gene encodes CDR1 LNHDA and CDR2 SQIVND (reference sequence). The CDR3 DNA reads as TGTGCCAGTAGGATACCGGGTGGCTACGAGCAGTACTTC. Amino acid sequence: CASRIPGGYEQYF.

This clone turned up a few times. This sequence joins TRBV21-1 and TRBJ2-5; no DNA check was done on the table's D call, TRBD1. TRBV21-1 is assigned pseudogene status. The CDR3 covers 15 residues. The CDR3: CASSKWGQPQETQYF. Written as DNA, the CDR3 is TGTGCCAGCAGCAAATGGGGACAGCCACAAGAGACCCAGTACTTC.

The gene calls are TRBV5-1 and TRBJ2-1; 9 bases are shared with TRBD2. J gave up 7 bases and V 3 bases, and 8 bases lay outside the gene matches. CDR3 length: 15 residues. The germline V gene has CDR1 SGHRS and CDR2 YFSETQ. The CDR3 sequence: CASSSLAGAGNEQFF. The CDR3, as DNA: TGCGCCAGCAGCTCTTTAGCGGGGGCAGGAAATGAGCAGTTCTTC.

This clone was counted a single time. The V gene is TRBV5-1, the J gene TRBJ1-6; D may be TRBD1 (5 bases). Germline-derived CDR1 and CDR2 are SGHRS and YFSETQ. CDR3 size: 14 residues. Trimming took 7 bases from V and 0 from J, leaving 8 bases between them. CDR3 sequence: CASAGASYNSPLHF. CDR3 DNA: TGCGCCAGCGCCGGGGCCTCCTATAATTCACCCCTCCACTTT.

This CDR3 reads CASSYGGFGTTEAFF. The CDR3 bases are TGTGCCAGCAGTTACGGGGGTTTCGGGACTACTGAAGCTTTCTTT. The V gene is TRBV6-5, the J gene TRBJ1-1, with D perhaps TRBD1 (5 bases). Deletions cut 2 bases from V and 5 bases from J, with 15 bases between. Germline CDR1 MNHEY, CDR2 SVGAGI. This CDR3 spans 15 amino acids.

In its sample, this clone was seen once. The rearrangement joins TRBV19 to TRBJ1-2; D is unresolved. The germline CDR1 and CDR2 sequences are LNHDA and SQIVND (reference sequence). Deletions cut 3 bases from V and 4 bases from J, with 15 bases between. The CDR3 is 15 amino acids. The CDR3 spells CASSIASAGGYGYTF. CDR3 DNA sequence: TGTGCCAGTAGTATCGCCAGCGCGGGAGGCTATGGCTACACCTTC.

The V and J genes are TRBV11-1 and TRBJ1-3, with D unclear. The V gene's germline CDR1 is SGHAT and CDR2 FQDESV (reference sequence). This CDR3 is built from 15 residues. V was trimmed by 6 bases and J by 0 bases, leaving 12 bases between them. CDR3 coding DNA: TGTGCCAGCAGTTTCACAGCCAACTCTGGAAACACCATATATTTT. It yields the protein CASSFTANSGNTIYF.

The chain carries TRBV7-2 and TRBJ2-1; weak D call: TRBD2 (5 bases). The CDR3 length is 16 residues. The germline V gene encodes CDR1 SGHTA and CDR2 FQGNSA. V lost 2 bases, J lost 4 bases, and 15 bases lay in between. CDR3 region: CASSLKPLEGYNEQFF. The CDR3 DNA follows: TGTGCCAGCAGCTTAAAACCTCTAGAGGGTTACAATGAGCAGTTCTTC.

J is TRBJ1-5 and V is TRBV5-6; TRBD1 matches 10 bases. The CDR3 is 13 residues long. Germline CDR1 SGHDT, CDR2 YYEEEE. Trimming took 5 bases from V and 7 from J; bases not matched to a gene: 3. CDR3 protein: CASSWDRGQPQHF. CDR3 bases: TGTGCCAGCAGTTGGGACAGGGGCCAGCCCCAGCATTTT.

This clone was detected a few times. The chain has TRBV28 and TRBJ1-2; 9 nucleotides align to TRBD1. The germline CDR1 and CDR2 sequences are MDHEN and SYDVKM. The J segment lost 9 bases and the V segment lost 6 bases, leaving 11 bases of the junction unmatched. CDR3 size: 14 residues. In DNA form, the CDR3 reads TGTGCCAGCAGCTCCTTCCGGACAGGGGCTCGCTACACCTTC. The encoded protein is CASSSFRTGARYTF.

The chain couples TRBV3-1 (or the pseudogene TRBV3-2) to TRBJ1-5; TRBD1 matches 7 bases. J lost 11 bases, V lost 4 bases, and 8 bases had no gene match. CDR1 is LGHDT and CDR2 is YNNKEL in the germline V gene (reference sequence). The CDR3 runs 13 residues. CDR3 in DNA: TGTGCCAGCAGCCCCCGGGACACAGGGGCCCAGCATTTT. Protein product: CASSPRDTGAQHF.

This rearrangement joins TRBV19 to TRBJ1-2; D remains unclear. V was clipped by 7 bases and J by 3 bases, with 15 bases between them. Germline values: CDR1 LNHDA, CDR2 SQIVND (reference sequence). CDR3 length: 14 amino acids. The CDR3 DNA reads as TGTGCCAGTACTCCCACTTCCTTAGACTATGGCTACACCTTC. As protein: CASTPTSLDYGYTF.

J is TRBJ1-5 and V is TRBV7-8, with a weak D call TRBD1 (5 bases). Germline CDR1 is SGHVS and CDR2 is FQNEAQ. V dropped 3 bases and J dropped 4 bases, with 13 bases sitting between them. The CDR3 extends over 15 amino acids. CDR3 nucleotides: TGTGCCAGCAGCTTGGGTTCGGGGGGGAATCAGCCCCAGCATTTT. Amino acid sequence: CASSLGSGGNQPQHF.

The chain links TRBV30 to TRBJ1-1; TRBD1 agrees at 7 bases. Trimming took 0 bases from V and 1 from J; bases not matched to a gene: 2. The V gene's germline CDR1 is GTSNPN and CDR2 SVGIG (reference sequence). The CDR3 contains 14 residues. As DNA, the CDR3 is TGTGCCTGGAGTGTACGGACAGGGAACACTGAAGCTTTCTTT. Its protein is CAWSVRTGNTEAFF.

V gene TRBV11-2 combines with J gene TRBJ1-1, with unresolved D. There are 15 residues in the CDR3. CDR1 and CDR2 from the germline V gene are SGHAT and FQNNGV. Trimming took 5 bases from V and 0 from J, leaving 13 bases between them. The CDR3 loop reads CASSPLGVMNTEAFF. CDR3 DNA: TGTGCCAGCAGCCCGCTGGGCGTTATGAACACTGAAGCTTTCTTT. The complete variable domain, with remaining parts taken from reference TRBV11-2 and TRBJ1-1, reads EAGVAQSPRYKIIEKRQSVAFWCNPISGHATLYWYQQILGQGPKLLIQFQNNGVVDDSQLPKDRFSAERLKGVDSTLKIQPAKLEDSAVYLCASSPLGVMNTEAFFGQGTRLTVV.

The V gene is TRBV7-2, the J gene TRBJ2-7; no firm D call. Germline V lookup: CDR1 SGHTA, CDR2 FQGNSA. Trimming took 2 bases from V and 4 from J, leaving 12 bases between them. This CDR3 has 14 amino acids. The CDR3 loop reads CASSLKVQRYEQYF. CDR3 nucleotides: TGTGCCAGCAGCTTAAAGGTGCAGCGATACGAGCAGTACTTC.

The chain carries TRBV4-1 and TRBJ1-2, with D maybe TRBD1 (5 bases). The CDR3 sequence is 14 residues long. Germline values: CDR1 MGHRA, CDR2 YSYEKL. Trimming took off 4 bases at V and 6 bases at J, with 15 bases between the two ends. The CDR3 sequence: CASSPQVEQDGYTF. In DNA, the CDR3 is TGCGCCAGCAGCCCACAGGTGGAGCAGGATGGCTACACCTTC.

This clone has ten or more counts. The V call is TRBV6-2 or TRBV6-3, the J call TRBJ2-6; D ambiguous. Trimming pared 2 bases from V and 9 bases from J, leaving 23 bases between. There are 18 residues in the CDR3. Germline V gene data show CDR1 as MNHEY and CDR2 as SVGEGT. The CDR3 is CASSYEAGSPLSGNVLTF. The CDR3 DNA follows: TGTGCCAGCAGTTACGAAGCAGGTTCGCCTCTCTCGGGCAACGTCCTGACTTTC.

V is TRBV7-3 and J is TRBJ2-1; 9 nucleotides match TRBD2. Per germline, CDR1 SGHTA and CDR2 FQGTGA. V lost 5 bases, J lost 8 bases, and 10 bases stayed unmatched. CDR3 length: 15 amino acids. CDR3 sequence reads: CASSRSGGRVDEQFF. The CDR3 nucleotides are TGTGCCAGCAGCCGTAGCGGGGGACGGGTCGATGAGCAGTTCTTC.

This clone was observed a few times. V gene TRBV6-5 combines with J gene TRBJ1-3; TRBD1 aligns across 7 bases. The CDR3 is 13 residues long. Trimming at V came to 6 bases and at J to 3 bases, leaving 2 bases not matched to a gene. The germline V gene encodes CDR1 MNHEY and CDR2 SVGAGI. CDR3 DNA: TGTGCCAGCAGGAGGGGGCTTGGAAACACCATATATTTT. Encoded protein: CASRRGLGNTIYF.

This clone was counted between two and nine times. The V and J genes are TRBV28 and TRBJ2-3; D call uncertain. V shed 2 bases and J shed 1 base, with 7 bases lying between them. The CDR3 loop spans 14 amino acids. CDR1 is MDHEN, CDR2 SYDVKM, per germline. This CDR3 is CASSLLPGTDTQYF. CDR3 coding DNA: TGTGCCAGCAGTTTACTCCCAGGCACAGATACGCAGTATTTT.

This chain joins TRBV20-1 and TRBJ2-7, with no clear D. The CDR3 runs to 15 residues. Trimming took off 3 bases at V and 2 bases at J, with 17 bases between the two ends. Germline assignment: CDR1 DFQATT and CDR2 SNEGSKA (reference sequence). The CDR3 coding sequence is TGCAGTGCTAGTATCTTTCACCGGTCTCCCTACGAGCAGTACTTC. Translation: CSASIFHRSPYEQYF.

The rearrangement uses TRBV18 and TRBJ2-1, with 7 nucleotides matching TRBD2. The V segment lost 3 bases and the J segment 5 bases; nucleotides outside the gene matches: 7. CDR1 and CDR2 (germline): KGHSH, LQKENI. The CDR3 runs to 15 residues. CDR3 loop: CASSPTGGIHNEQFF. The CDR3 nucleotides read TGTGCCAGCTCACCGACCGGGGGGATCCACAATGAGCAGTTCTTC.

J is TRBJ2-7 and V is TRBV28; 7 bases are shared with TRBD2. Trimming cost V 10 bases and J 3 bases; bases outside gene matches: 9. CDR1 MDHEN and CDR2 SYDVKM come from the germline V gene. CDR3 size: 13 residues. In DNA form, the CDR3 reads TGTGCCACCACCCCCGGGGGGAACTACGAGCAGTACTTC. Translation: CATTPGGNYEQYF.

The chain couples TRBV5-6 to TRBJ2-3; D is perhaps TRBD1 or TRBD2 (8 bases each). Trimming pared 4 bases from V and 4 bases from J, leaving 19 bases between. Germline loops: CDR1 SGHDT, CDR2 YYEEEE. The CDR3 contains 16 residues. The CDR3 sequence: CASSPVAGQVADTQYF. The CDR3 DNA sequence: TGTGCCAGCAGCCCGGTAGCGGGACAGGTGGCAGATACGCAGTATTTT.